The TCR beta chain under discussion was sequenced for a study of blood T cell repertoires in COVID-19. As for the study in general: COVID-19 samples from acute and convalescent phases originated in the United States, Italy and Spain. In each case, the material was cDNA or gDNA derived from T cells, B-cell-depleted T cells, or PBMCs.

Self-reported history from a screening survey and questionnaire set each donor's cohort. Deletions cut 3 bases from V and 0 bases from J, with 9 bases between. Germline loops: CDR1 SNHLY, CDR2 FYNNEI. The CDR3 contains 14 residues. TCRdb's table, derived via immunoSEQ multiplex PCR, lists solely in-frame clones and lacks some. The sample includes some 350,000 clones, over 75% of them seen just once. The sequence derives from a man aged 25-40 years who had recovered from COVID-19. This chain uses TRBV2 with TRBJ2-7; D remains unclear. The sequencing input was PBMCs or T cells enriched from blood (not recorded which). CDR3 nucleotide sequence: TGTGCCAGCAGTGAGACGGAGTCCTCCTACGAGCAGTACTTC. Its protein is CASSETESSYEQYF.